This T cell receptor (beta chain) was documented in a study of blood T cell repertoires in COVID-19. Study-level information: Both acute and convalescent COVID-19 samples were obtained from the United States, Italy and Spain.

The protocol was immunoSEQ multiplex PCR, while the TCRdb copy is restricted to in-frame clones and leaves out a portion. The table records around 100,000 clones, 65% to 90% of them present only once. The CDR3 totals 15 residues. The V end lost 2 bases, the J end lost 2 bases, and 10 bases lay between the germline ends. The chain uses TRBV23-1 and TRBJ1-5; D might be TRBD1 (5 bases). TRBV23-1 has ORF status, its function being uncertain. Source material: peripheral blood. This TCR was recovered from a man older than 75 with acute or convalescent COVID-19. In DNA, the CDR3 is TGCGCCAGCAGTCAAATTTGCAGGGGCAATCAGCCCCAGCATTTT. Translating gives CASSQICRGNQPQHF.